The rows below give T cell receptor beta chains drawn from one sample of a study of shared clonotypes between healthy human individuals. Data came from immunoSEQ multiplex PCR; TCRdb stores just in-frame clones and leaves some out. The sample contains roughly 2 million clones, 90% to 97% of which appear only once. Sequenced material: naive CD4+ T cells sorted from blood. These receptors were collected from a man aged 18 to 35 in good health. Both conserved end residues are trimmed from each CDR3. Each record gives: J gene, clone size, V gene, CDR3 length, CDR3 protein. The size field is filled for only some rows; it gives once, few, many or a size class.

>TRBJ1-2|-|TRBV28|12
ASSIRQGNYGYT
>TRBJ1-6|-|TRBV28|12
ASMSVSYNSPLH
>TRBJ2-7|-|TRBV6-5|13
ASSGVRDRGAEQY
>TRBJ2-7|few|TRBV18|9
ASSPGYEQY
>TRBJ2-7|-|TRBV7-9|13
ASSRGDRANYEQY
>TRBJ1-1|-|TRBV25-1|12
ASSGDRGNTEAF
>TRBJ2-4|-|TRBV5-8|12
ASSGRLAIDIQY
>TRBJ1-2|-|TRBV5-6|11
ASTSGTVYGYT
>TRBJ1-5|few|TRBV5-6|8
ASSLMPQH
>TRBJ2-2|-|TRBV10-3|16
AISERGLAGTNTGELF
>TRBJ2-5|-|TRBV29-1|11
SVEIEGRETQY
>TRBJ2-4|-|TRBV6-6|14
ASYSGRASTKNIQY
>TRBJ1-6|once|TRBV5-1|16
ASSLARTGDGNNSPLH